These 12 T cell receptor beta chains originate from one sample sequenced in a study of regulatory T cells in long-lasting Graves disease. Combining iRepertoire HTBI primers with Arm-PCR of CDR3 regions, the authors built TCR beta libraries. TCRdb redid the calling of the multiplex PCR reads with MiXCR, one entry per CDR3 protein. The sample yields a few hundred thousand distinct CDR3 sequences, roughly 20% seen once. Indicated time point: persistent/refractory GD, antithyroid drugs over 5 years with positive TRAb. Construction of the TCR library relied on RNA isolated from PBMCs. This specimen consisted of peripheral blood mononuclear cells (PBMCs), obtained when the disease was refractory, from a patient treated with antithyroid drugs. The receptors originated from a woman aged 40 to 49 with Graves disease.

There are a few counts of this clonotype. The chain employs TRBV7-2 and TRBJ1-1; D not resolved. Germline values: CDR1 SGHTA, CDR2 FQGNSA. The CDR3 contains 17 residues. V was shortened by 3 bases and J by 2 bases, with 19 bases between the two germline ends. The CDR3 nucleotides are TGTGCCAGCAGCTTGGGGTTTTTTGGGCACCGAAACACTGAAGCTTTCTTT. Its protein is CASSLGFFGHRNTEAFF.

Worth noting for this clonotype: The conserved phenylalanine or tryptophan normally closing the CDR3 is absent here, so this likely arose from a read error. The chain combines TRBV14 with TRBJ1-3; D is ambiguous. Germline values: CDR1 SGHDN, CDR2 FVKESK. The CDR3 is made up of 15 amino acids. V lost 3 bases and J lost 4, with 13 bases in between. CDR3 residues: CASSHFPKRGNTIYL. The DNA of the CDR3 is TGTGCCAGCAGCCATTTCCCTAAGAGGGGAAACACCATATATCTT.

Comment on this clonotype: A junction boundary mismatches the germline segment, possibly from a read error. The DNA for the CDR3 is TGCGCCAGCAGCGACGGGGCACGGGCTTATAGTTCACCCCTCCACTTT. Its translation is CASSDGARAYSSPLHF. This chain connects TRBV5-1 to TRBJ1-6; TRBD1 is a possible D gene (5 bases). Germline lookup yields CDR1 SGHRS and CDR2 YFSETQ. The CDR3 length is 16 residues. Drawing the rest from reference TRBV5-1 and TRBJ1-6, the complete variable domain is KAGVTQTPRYLIKTRGQQVTLSCSPISGHRSVSWYQQTPGQGLQFLFEYFSETQRNKGNFPGRFSGRQFSNSRSEMNVSTLELGDSALYLCASSDGARAYSSPLHFGNGTRLTVT.

This clonotype was detected only a few times. The chain carries TRBV6-2 or TRBV6-3 and TRBJ2-7, with D perhaps matching TRBD2 (6 bases). V was trimmed by 5 bases and J by 3 bases, leaving 17 bases between them. This CDR3 spans 15 amino acids. Germline assignment: CDR1 MNHEY and CDR2 SVGEGT. The CDR3 region is CASSKTPGANYEQYF. Written as DNA, the CDR3 is TGTGCCAGCAGTAAAACGCCGGGAGCTAACTACGAGCAGTACTTC.

The sample holds a few counts of this clonotype. The rearrangement joins TRBV28 to TRBJ1-3, with 8 bases fitting TRBD1. The V gene end was trimmed by 6 bases and the J gene end by 3 bases; junction bases not matched to a gene: 4. The CDR3 consists of 14 residues. Germline V gene lookup returns CDR1 MDHEN and CDR2 SYDVKM. CDR3 in amino acids: CASRHRGFGNTIYF. The CDR3 DNA reads as TGTGCCAGCAGGCACAGGGGGTTTGGAAACACCATATATTTT.

The sample holds a few counts of this clonotype. V and J are TRBV15 and TRBJ1-5; 10 bases align to TRBD1. CDR1 and CDR2 from the germline V gene are LNHNV and YYDKDF (reference sequence). The CDR3 consists of 16 residues. The V segment lost 1 base and the J segment 0 bases; nucleotides outside the gene matches: 0. The chain's CDR3 is CATSRGDRGSNQPQHF. The CDR3 DNA is TGTGCCACCAGCAGAGGGGACAGGGGTAGCAATCAGCCCCAGCATTTT.

The CDR3 protein is CAWMAGPSGTNEQFF. In DNA, the CDR3 is TGTGCCTGGATGGCGGGGCCAAGTGGGACCAATGAGCAGTTCTTC. The chain carries TRBV30 and TRBJ2-1; TRBD2 might be the D (6 bases). This CDR3 spans 15 amino acids. Trimming took off 4 bases at V and 6 bases at J, with 19 bases between the two ends. Germline assignment: CDR1 GTSNPN and CDR2 SVGIG (reference sequence). The full variable domain, completed using reference TRBV30 and TRBJ2-1, is SQTIHQWPATLVQPVGSPLSLECTVEGTSNPNLYWYRQAAGRGLQLLFYSVGIGQISSEVPQNLSASRPQDRQFILSSKKLLLSDSGFYLCAWMAGPSGTNEQFFGPGTRLTVL.

This clonotype was picked up a small number of times. V usage is TRBV5-1 and J usage is TRBJ1-1, with D maybe TRBD1 (5 bases). V lost 4 bases and J lost 0, with 10 bases in between. The germline gives CDR1 SGHRS, CDR2 YFSETQ. CDR3 length equals 14 residues. The CDR3 reads CASSRTRMNTEAFF. The CDR3 coding sequence is TGCGCCAGCAGCCGGACAAGAATGAACACTGAAGCTTTCTTT.

This clonotype has only a few counts. The chain has TRBV28 and TRBJ2-1, with 8 bases fitting TRBD1. The CDR3 is 14 amino acids. Losses at the gene ends were 3 bases for V and 10 bases for J; bases not matched to a gene: 8. Germline V gives CDR1 MDHEN, CDR2 SYDVKM. The CDR3 region has the DNA TGTGCCAGCAGTTTCTTCGGACAGGGACGGGAGCAGTTCTTC. This gives the protein CASSFFGQGREQFF.

The chain recombines TRBV20-1 with TRBJ2-1; the D gene could be TRBD1 or TRBD2 (6 bases each). V was clipped by 3 bases and J by 9 bases, with 15 bases between them. Germline-derived CDR1 and CDR2 are DFQATT and SNEGSKA (reference sequence). The CDR3 sequence is 13 residues long. The CDR3 bases are TGCAGTGCTAGCAGGGGAGGCCAGTTTGAGCAGTTCTTC. Its protein is CSASRGGQFEQFF.

This clonotype was observed at least ten times. V is TRBV28 and J is TRBJ1-1; TRBD1 matches 8 bases. Per the germline V gene, CDR1 is MDHEN and CDR2 is SYDVKM. The CDR3 totals 16 residues. After removal of 1 base from V and 3 bases from J, the junction contained 7 bases not matched to a gene. This chain's CDR3 is CASSLFPTGVDTEAFF. The CDR3 DNA sequence: TGTGCCAGCAGTTTATTTCCGACAGGGGTTGACACTGAAGCTTTCTTT.

The V and J genes are TRBV5-1 and TRBJ2-2; D not resolved. This CDR3 comprises 15 residues. The germline V and J ends were trimmed by 2 bases and 4 bases, with 12 bases remaining between them. Germline CDR1 is SGHRS and CDR2 is YFSETQ. The DNA for the CDR3 is TGCGCCAGCAGCTTTATAGGGCCTGTCACCGGGGAGCTGTTTTTT. Residues: CASSFIGPVTGELFF.